This TCR beta chain was retrieved from a study of cytomegalovirus exposure and HLA in healthy donors. Regarding the study as a whole: Specificity of a few CMV-associated chains for CMV antigens was verified in vitro.

Primers: 60 Vbeta forward and 13 Jbeta reverse. The data were produced by immunoSEQ multiplex PCR, yet TCRdb's version contains in-frame clones alone and is incomplete. The repertoire has approximately 110,000 clones, roughly four fifths of them found once; the top ten carry just under 2%. Germline CDR1 and CDR2: SGHRS and YFSETQ. The CDR3 is made up of 13 amino acids. The ends lost 4 bases at V and 11 bases at J; junction bases unmatched: 9. Remarks on this clone: The antigen is undetermined.

The source material was PBMCs. The rearrangement uses TRBV5-1 and TRBJ1-1; 9 positions agree with TRBD1. The sequence derives from a middle-aged man in good health and CMV-seronegative. CDR3 DNA sequence: TGCGCCAGCAGCCGGGACAGGGAGTCTAATGCTTTCTTT. Its translation is CASSRDRESNAFF.